This TCR beta chain stems from a study of technical replicates of blood from a handful of donors. Assay used: immunoSEQ multiplex PCR; TCRdb lists only in-frame clones, some missing. The table has approximately 59,000 clones, about 95% seen once. CDR3 length equals 16 residues. V lost 4 bases and J lost 7, with 19 bases in between. Germline loops: CDR1 LGHNA, CDR2 YSLEER. The TCR comes from a human donor in good health. Some clones in this sample may be carry-over from other donors' samples. This sequence joins TRBV4-3 and TRBJ1-4; D not certain. Sequencing input: PBMCs. The CDR3, as DNA: TGCGCCAGCAGCCCGCGTGTGTGGGAGTTCGGTGAAAAACTGTTTTTT. Its translation: CASSPRVWEFGEKLFF.